This T cell receptor (beta chain) derives from a study of OX40 agonist ivuxolimab in advanced cancers. The CDR3 consists of 19 residues. V was clipped by 0 bases and J by 6 bases; unmatched bases: 15. Germline CDR1 MGHRA, CDR2 YSYEKL. The data were produced by immunoSEQ multiplex PCR, yet TCRdb's version contains in-frame clones alone and is incomplete. The sample has some 70,000 clones, about 91% seen once. The clonotype comes from an adult with an advanced solid tumor such as melanoma, head and neck, liver or kidney cancer. The source material was CD4+ or CD8+ T cells sorted from blood, sampled in a trial of the OX40 agonist ivuxolimab. The chain is built from TRBV4-1 and TRBJ2-1; 9 nucleotides align to TRBD1. The DNA for the CDR3 is TGCGCCAGCAGCCAAGAGTCCATACCCCGGGACAGGGTCCGCAATGAGCAGTTCTTC. This encodes CASSQESIPRDRVRNEQFF.